The TCR beta chain under discussion was sequenced for a study of T cells in women clearing cervical HPV infection. On the study more broadly: Control women cleared a single incident HPV16 infection within 12 months. Controls gave blood once infection was undetectable; cases at lesion identification. Study results and caveats: CIN3+ cases had significantly higher TCR richness than controls; evenness did not differ.

The table came from immunoSEQ multiplex PCR; TCRdb's copy has only in-frame clones and leaves some out. This specimen shows approximately 12,000 clones; the ten leading clones hold roughly 9.4%. Comment on this clone: The antigen is undetermined. With the read ending 3 residues before the CDR3 end, the germline J gene is used to fill in that end.

Germline values: CDR1 LNHDA, CDR2 SQIVND (reference sequence). The CDR3 contains 14 residues. V lost 10 bases and J lost 4; bases outside the gene matches: 8. The sample comprised blood buffy coat. This sequence was found in a woman aged 18 to 75 with a cervical HPV16 infection that either progressed to CIN3+ or cleared (not recorded which). This rearrangement joins TRBV19 to TRBJ2-3; 10 bases line up with TRBD1. Incomplete CDR3 DNA: TGTGCCACGAGGGACAGGGGATTTGCAGATACG. This sequence encodes CATRDRGFADT. The whole CDR3 protein reads CATRDRGFADTQYF.